The 13 T cell receptor beta chains in this list originate from one sample, sequenced in a study of blood T cell repertoires in COVID-19. TCRdb's copy holds only in-frame clones and misses some; the assay was immunoSEQ multiplex PCR. The sample gives 200,000 to 250,000 clones, more than 80% of which show up once; around 7.5% is in the top ten. Sequenced: peripheral blood. The receptor source for this set is an elderly woman with COVID-19, enrolled during active disease.

The gene calls are TRBV7-9 and TRBJ1-1; D may be TRBD1 (6 bases). This CDR3 has 12 amino acids. Germline V gives CDR1 SEHNR, CDR2 FQNEAQ (reference sequence). The germline V and J ends were trimmed by 5 bases and 4 bases, with 8 bases remaining between them. The CDR3 spells CASSRGSTEAFF. The CDR3 coding sequence is TGTGCCAGCAGCAGGGGGAGCACTGAAGCTTTCTTT. The full variable domain, with the rest looked up from reference TRBV7-9 and TRBJ1-1, is DTGVSQNPRHKITKRGQNVTFRCDPISEHNRLYWYRQTLGQGPEFLTYFQNEAQLEKSRLLSDRFSAERPKGSFSTLEIQRTEQGDSAMYLCASSRGSTEAFFGQGTRLTVV.

A single count supports this clone. V gene TRBV7-2 combines with J gene TRBJ2-5, with 9 bases that match TRBD1. This CDR3 has 14 residues. V lost 3 bases, J lost 5 bases, and 4 bases stayed unmatched. Looked up from germline, CDR1 is SGHTA and CDR2 is FQGNSA. The CDR3 here is CASSFDRGRETQYF. CDR3 DNA sequence: TGTGCCAGCAGCTTTGACAGGGGGAGGGAGACCCAGTACTTC.

The rearrangement joins TRBV19 to TRBJ1-1; D not certain. This CDR3 region has 17 residues. Germline-derived CDR1 and CDR2 are LNHDA and SQIVND (reference sequence). V lost 4 bases and J 6 bases, leaving 24 bases between the germline ends. In nucleotides, the CDR3 is TGTGCCAGTAGTACTCCCCCGGGCGGGCAGGTGATCGCTGAAGCTTTCTTT. Its translation is CASSTPPGGQVIAEAFF.

The rearrangement joins TRBV9 to TRBJ1-3; D is unclear. The CDR3 totals 12 residues. V lost 4 bases and J 1 base, leaving 3 bases between the germline ends. Germline lookup yields CDR1 SGDLS and CDR2 YYNGEE. The CDR3 DNA follows: TGTGCCAGCAGCACATCTGGAAACACCATATATTTT. Translating it yields CASSTSGNTIYF.

This clone has at least ten counts. The rearrangement joins TRBV6-2 or TRBV6-3 to TRBJ2-6; D uncertain. V lost 4 bases, J lost 0 bases, and 10 bases lay in between. Germline CDR1 reads MNHEY; CDR2 reads SVGEGT. This CDR3 comprises 16 residues. CDR3 residues: CASSWSVTSGANVLTF. The CDR3 DNA reads as TGTGCCAGCAGTTGGAGCGTGACCTCTGGGGCCAACGTCCTGACTTTC.

V gene TRBV10-2 combines with J gene TRBJ1-1; 8 bases are a match to TRBD1. Losses at the gene ends were 4 bases for V and 1 base for J; bases not matched to a gene: 2. The CDR3 loop spans 14 amino acids. CDR1 and CDR2 from the germline V gene are WSHSY and SAAADI. The CDR3 is CASSGQGRNTEAFF. CDR3 coding DNA: TGCGCCAGCAGTGGACAGGGGAGGAACACTGAAGCTTTCTTT.

The chain links TRBV19 to TRBJ1-2, with D tentatively TRBD1 (5 bases). V was trimmed by 8 bases and J by 13 bases, leaving 26 bases between them. Germline CDR1 and CDR2: LNHDA and SQIVND (reference sequence). The CDR3 runs to 14 residues. The CDR3 here is CASSNFGGLPGITF. CDR3 nucleotides: TGTGCCAGTTCGAATTTCGGGGGACTTCCCGGGATCACCTTC. The whole variable domain, filled in from reference TRBV19 and TRBJ1-2, reads DGGITQSPKYLFRKEGQNVTLSCEQNLNHDAMYWYRQDPGQGLRLIYYSQIVNDFQKGDIAEGYSVSREKKESFPLTVTSAQKNPTAFYLCASSNFGGLPGITFGSGTRLTVV.

There are a few counts of this clone. Distinct nucleotide sequences in the sample also encode this CDR3. The J gene is TRBJ2-1, the V gene TRBV6-5; TRBD2 aligns across 8 bases. The CDR3 has 14 residues. Trimming at V came to 6 bases and at J to 3 bases, leaving 4 bases not matched to a gene. Germline loops: CDR1 MNHEY, CDR2 SVGAGI. The CDR3 loop is CASRGLGGYNEQFF. The CDR3 nucleotides read TGTGCCAGCAGGGGACTAGGGGGCTACAATGAGCAGTTCTTC.

The chain employs TRBV9 and TRBJ1-2, with 8 positions matching TRBD1. Germline trimming cut 4 bases from V and 6 bases from J; bases unmatched to any gene: 11. Germline V gene lookup returns CDR1 SGDLS and CDR2 YYNGEE. The CDR3 covers 15 residues. Here the CDR3 DNA reads TGTGCCAGCAGCTCCCAGACAGGGGTTGGCCATGGCTACACCTTC. Translating it yields CASSSQTGVGHGYTF.

V is TRBV7-2 and J is TRBJ1-3; maybe TRBD1 (5 bases). Germline V gene sequence: CDR1 SGHTA, CDR2 FQGNSA. The CDR3 extends over 15 amino acids. The V gene lost 3 bases and the J gene lost 0 bases, with 9 bases spanning the gap. DNA for the CDR3: TGTGCCAGCAGCTTGGGACTTACCTCTGGAAACACCATATATTTT. It codes for CASSLGLTSGNTIYF.

This chain joins TRBV27 and TRBJ1-5; D call uncertain. V was trimmed by 0 bases and J by 7 bases, leaving 10 bases between them. The CDR3 covers 14 residues. Germline loops: CDR1 MNHEY, CDR2 SMNVEV (reference sequence). CDR3 sequence (DNA): TGTGCCAGCAGTTTATCGTCCGGGTGGCAGCCCCAGCATTTT. Encoded protein: CASSLSSGWQPQHF.

The CDR3, as DNA: TGTGCCAGCAGTTTTGACAGGGACTATGGCTACACCTTC. The encoded protein is CASSFDRDYGYTF. The V and J genes are TRBV12-3 or TRBV12-4 and TRBJ1-2, with 7 bases lining up with TRBD1. V lost 3 bases and J lost 3; bases outside the gene matches: 1. CDR3 size: 13 residues.

The rearrangement uses TRBV4-2 and TRBJ2-7; 9 bases are shared with TRBD2. Per the germline V gene, CDR1 is LGHNA and CDR2 is YNFKEQ. The J segment lost 3 bases and the V segment lost 4 bases, leaving 19 bases of the junction unmatched. This CDR3 is built from 19 residues. The CDR3 here is CASSPLAGSSGAKNYEQYF. CDR3 nucleotide sequence: TGTGCCAGCAGCCCCCTAGCGGGATCGTCAGGCGCAAAAAACTACGAGCAGTACTTC.